Below are 6 T cell receptor beta chains sequenced from a single sample in a study of T-cell reconstitution after alpha-beta-depleted transplantation in children. Construction of the TCRbeta library involved unique molecular identifiers. One entry per CDR3 protein, called by TCRdb with MiXCR from the PCR reads. The data hold about 980,000 distinct CDR3 sequences, with roughly 31% observed a single time. Specimen: PBMCs, mostly from graft donor cells, collected 360 days after TCRalphabeta/CD19-depleted stem cell transplant. These receptors came from a boy less than two years old who had a stem cell transplant for SCID, so the T cells may come from the graft donor.

The chain is built from TRBV20-1 and TRBJ2-4, with TRBD1 matching over 9 bases. The V gene end was trimmed by 3 bases and the J gene end by 2 bases; junction bases not matched to a gene: 8. The CDR3 sequence is 16 residues long. Germline V gene lookup returns CDR1 DFQATT and CDR2 SNEGSKA (reference sequence). CDR3 sequence: CSARGRQGGSKNIQYF. The CDR3 coding sequence is TGCAGTGCTAGGGGGCGACAGGGGGGTTCCAAAAACATTCAGTACTTC.

The chain links TRBV27 to TRBJ1-2; 9 positions match TRBD1. Germline CDR1 and CDR2: MNHEY and SMNVEV (reference sequence). The CDR3 consists of 15 residues. V lost 3 bases, J lost 4 bases, and 6 bases stayed unmatched. CDR3 nucleotides: TGTGCCAGCAGTTTGGGACAGGGTCTGGGCTATGGCTACACCTTC. Translation gives CASSLGQGLGYGYTF.

The V and J genes are TRBV4-2 and TRBJ2-3, with 12 bases matching TRBD2. Germline lookup yields CDR1 LGHNA and CDR2 YNFKEQ. The V gene end was trimmed by 0 bases and the J gene end by 4 bases; junction bases not matched to a gene: 8. The CDR3 is made up of 18 amino acids. The CDR3 coding sequence is TGTGCCAGCAGCCAAGAGGGGGGGACTAGCGGGTTTTCAGATACGCAGTATTTT. Translated: CASSQEGGTSGFSDTQYF.

V is TRBV18 and J is TRBJ2-1, with 12 bases lining up with TRBD2. CDR1 and CDR2 from the germline V gene are KGHSH and LQKENI. The CDR3 contains 18 residues. V gave up 1 base and J gave up 3 bases; unmatched junction bases: 7. CDR3 region: CASSPLPSGGGFYNEQFF. DNA for the CDR3: TGTGCCAGCTCACCACTCCCTAGCGGGGGGGGTTTCTACAATGAGCAGTTCTTC.

In this sample, this clonotype turned up a few times. The genes are TRBV20-1 and TRBJ2-1; 8 bases are a match to TRBD2. The CDR3 has 12 residues. V lost 3 bases and J lost 8; bases outside the gene matches: 3. The germline gives CDR1 DFQATT, CDR2 SNEGSKA (reference sequence). CDR3 nucleotides: TGCAGTGCTAGGGGACTAGTACATGAGCAGTTCTTC. It is translated as CSARGLVHEQFF.

The chain is built from TRBV2 and TRBJ2-1; the match to TRBD1 covers 7 bases. V gave up 10 bases and J gave up 3 bases; unmatched junction bases: 9. Germline-derived CDR1 and CDR2 are SNHLY and FYNNEI. CDR3 length: 14 residues. CDR3 in DNA: TGTGCCAATAAGAGACAGGGTATCTACAATGAGCAGTTCTTC. Translating it yields CANKRQGIYNEQFF. The variable domain in full, with the rest retrieved from reference TRBV2 and TRBJ2-1, is EPEVTQTPSHQVTQMGQEVILRCVPISNHLYFYWYRQILGQKVEFLVSFYNNEISEKSEIFDDQFSVERPDGSNFTLKIRSTKLEDSAMYFCANKRQGIYNEQFFGPGTRLTVL.